This TCR beta chain appears in the sequencing data of a study of CD8 T cells in ankylosing spondylitis. General study results and limits: A motif of 7 to 9 highly homologous TCR beta variants was seen as apparently characteristic of ankylosing spondylitis blood. Reported data indicate significant enrichment of disease-linked clones within matched ankylosing spondylitis synovial fluid.

In making TCR beta libraries, quantitative 5'-RACE with molecular barcodes was used. TCRdb analysed the 5' RACE reads with MiXCR anew, one entry per CDR3 protein. The table shows around 300,000 distinct CDR3 sequences, with under 14% occurring only once. Comments on this clonotype: The antigen is unknown.

The CDR3 has 14 amino acids. V was pared by 5 bases and J by 7 bases, with 18 bases between. Germline loops: CDR1 SGHRS, CDR2 YFSETQ. The sample was blood, either unsorted or a sorted T cell fraction (not recorded which). This chain links TRBV5-1 with TRBJ2-5; no clear D. The clonotype was recovered from a female donor with ankylosing spondylitis or in good health (not recorded which). This CDR3 is CASSPPGPRMTQYF. The CDR3 DNA reads as TGCGCCAGCAGTCCTCCCGGGCCCCGGATGACCCAGTACTTC.